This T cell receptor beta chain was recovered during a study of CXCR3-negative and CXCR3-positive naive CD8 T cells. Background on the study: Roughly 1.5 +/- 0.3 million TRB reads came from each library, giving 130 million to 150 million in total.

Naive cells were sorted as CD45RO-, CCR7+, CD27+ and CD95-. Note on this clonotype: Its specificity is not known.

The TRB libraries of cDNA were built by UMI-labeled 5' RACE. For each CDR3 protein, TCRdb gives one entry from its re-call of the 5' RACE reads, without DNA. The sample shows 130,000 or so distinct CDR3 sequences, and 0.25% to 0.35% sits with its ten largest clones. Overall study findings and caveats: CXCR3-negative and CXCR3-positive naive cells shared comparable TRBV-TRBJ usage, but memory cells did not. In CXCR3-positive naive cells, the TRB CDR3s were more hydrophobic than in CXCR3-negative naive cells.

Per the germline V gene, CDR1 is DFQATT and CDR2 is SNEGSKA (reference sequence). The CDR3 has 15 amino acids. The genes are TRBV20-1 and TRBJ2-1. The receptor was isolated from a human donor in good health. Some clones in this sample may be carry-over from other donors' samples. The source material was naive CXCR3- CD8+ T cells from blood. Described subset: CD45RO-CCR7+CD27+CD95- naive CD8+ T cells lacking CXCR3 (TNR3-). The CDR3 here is CSARPLAGLYNEQFF.